This T cell receptor beta chain was recorded in a study of shared clonotypes between healthy human individuals. Broader study findings: Non-shared clonotypes had lower generation probabilities than those shared by all four donors.

All participating donors were Caucasian adults from Nashville, Tennessee. Several immunoSEQ 96-well plates shared each subset's DNA, each plate a replicate. The data were produced by immunoSEQ multiplex PCR, yet TCRdb's version contains in-frame clones alone and is incomplete. Of a few million clones detected, more than 80% appear once; the ten largest clones hold under 0.45%. CDR3 size: 14 residues. Germline trimming cut 7 bases from V and 6 bases from J; bases unmatched to any gene: 6. CDR1 is SGHNT and CDR2 is YYREEE in the germline V gene (reference sequence). With regard to this clone: Antigen: not known.

Input material: naive CD4+ T cells from PBMCs. Noted subset: CD45RA+ positively selected. This receptor was identified in a man younger than 35 in good health. Some clones in this sample may be carry-over from other donors' samples. The chain couples TRBV5-4 to TRBJ2-7; TRBD2 aligns across 14 bases. The CDR3 protein is CASRRLAGGGEQYF. In nucleotides, the CDR3 is TGTGCCAGCCGACGACTAGCGGGAGGGGGCGAGCAGTACTTC.